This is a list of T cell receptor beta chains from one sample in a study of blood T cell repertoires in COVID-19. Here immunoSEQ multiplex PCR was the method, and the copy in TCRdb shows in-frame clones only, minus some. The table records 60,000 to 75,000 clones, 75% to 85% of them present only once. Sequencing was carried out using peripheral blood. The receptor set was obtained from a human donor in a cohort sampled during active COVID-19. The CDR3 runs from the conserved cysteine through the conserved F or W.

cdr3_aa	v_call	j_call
CASSVGDSYGYTF	TRBV9	TRBJ1-2
CASSIEGQGAYNEQFF	TRBV19	TRBJ2-1
CAISESVGAGTGELFF	TRBV10-3	TRBJ2-2
CASSLDLNGGNNEQFF	TRBV11-3	TRBJ2-1
CASSRAPGKAFF	TRBV19	TRBJ1-1
CASSQDRWGEETQYF	TRBV4-3	TRBJ2-5
CASSLGRGVAYNEQFF	TRBV7-8	TRBJ2-1
CASSDPPVETQYF	TRBV25-1	TRBJ2-5
CASRGTSTDTQYF	TRBV11-2	TRBJ2-3
CAWIPPGTSGGVLYEQYF	TRBV30	TRBJ2-7
CASSVPGISYNEQFF	TRBV5-4	TRBJ2-1
CASSLVGSNEKLFF	TRBV5-6	TRBJ1-4
CASRQGFRDTYEQYF	TRBV18	TRBJ2-7
CASTRLNSNEKLFF	TRBV6-5	TRBJ1-4
CASSLSSGDTEAFF	TRBV11-3	TRBJ1-1
CASSLGANPYNEQFF	TRBV5-4	TRBJ2-1
CASFGQGPFGANVLTF	TRBV5-1	TRBJ2-6
CASSPRGMTETALLNTEAFF	TRBV18	TRBJ1-1
CASSLNDRVNQPQHF	TRBV4-1	TRBJ1-5
CASSARQGVLSYEQYF	TRBV11-2	TRBJ2-7
CASSYTGERSGELFF	TRBV5-1	TRBJ2-2
CASSLQGAIGQPQHF	TRBV3-1/TRBV3-2	TRBJ1-5
CASSRWGGGGDQPQHF	TRBV27	TRBJ1-5
CASSPKRDSYNSPLHF	TRBV27	TRBJ1-6
CATSDSTGAPDTQYF	TRBV24-1	TRBJ2-3
CASSQVMGGQPQHF	TRBV4-3	TRBJ1-5
CASSMDGQGARGYTF	TRBV19	TRBJ1-2
CASSYRAGELFF	TRBV10-1	TRBJ2-2
CASSRIWGGDGTDTQYF	TRBV5-6	TRBJ2-3
CASSSQGQGVTEAFF	TRBV18	TRBJ1-1
CASRTQQGRNTEAFF	TRBV11-2	TRBJ1-1
CASSVVAATYTEAFF	TRBV9	TRBJ1-1
CASSQEVGTGAVGYTF	TRBV4-2	TRBJ1-2
CASSEGTANYGYTF	TRBV6-1	TRBJ1-2
CAISESTGGSETQYF	TRBV10-3	TRBJ2-5
CASSFGGGGSYEQYF	TRBV5-5	TRBJ2-7
CASSPERGVGNEQFF	TRBV11-2	TRBJ2-1
CASSLGGGGQGAAGNTIYF	TRBV7-2	TRBJ1-3
CASSLSGTGTLPLHF	TRBV7-3	TRBJ1-6
CASSARDSYNSPLHF	TRBV5-5	TRBJ1-6
CASSNTGNQPQHF	TRBV19	TRBJ1-5
CASSLAASGGASYNEQFF	TRBV7-2	TRBJ2-1
CASSSDRKNTEAFF	TRBV7-9	TRBJ1-1
CASSSTGGTYTGELFF	TRBV5-4	TRBJ2-2
CASSLQETQYF	TRBV7-9	TRBJ2-5